The clone carrying this TCR beta chain came up a few times. Its specificity is unknown. This specimen belongs to a study of blood T cells in healthy people across ages. The study's findings and limits: Estimated diversity across one million T cells was deemed an underestimate. Long-lived donors had more naive CD4+ cells and higher diversity than aged donors.

It was roughly 10 milliliters of peripheral blood that were drawn from each donor. Trimming at V came to 6 bases and at J to 3 bases, leaving 11 bases not matched to a gene. Germline V gene data show CDR1 as DFQATT and CDR2 as SNEGSKA (reference sequence). This CDR3 spans 14 amino acids. With a J-beta primer mix and a sample-barcoded 5' primer, a second PCR ran about 7 to 12 cycles. Each TCR beta cDNA got a 12-nucleotide random molecular identifier. In TCRdb, the 5' RACE reads were re-called with MiXCR into one record per CDR3 protein. Altogether about 1.4 million distinct CDR3 sequences are present, around 55% being singletons, with the ten largest covering roughly 7%.

The clonotype was recovered from a man between 18 and 29 years old in good health. The rearrangement uses TRBV20-1 and TRBJ2-7; 7 bases line up with TRBD1. What was sequenced was blood. CDR3 amino acids: CSAPRGQFLYEQYF. CDR3 nucleotides: TGCAGTGCCCCCCGGGGACAGTTCCTCTACGAGCAGTACTTC.